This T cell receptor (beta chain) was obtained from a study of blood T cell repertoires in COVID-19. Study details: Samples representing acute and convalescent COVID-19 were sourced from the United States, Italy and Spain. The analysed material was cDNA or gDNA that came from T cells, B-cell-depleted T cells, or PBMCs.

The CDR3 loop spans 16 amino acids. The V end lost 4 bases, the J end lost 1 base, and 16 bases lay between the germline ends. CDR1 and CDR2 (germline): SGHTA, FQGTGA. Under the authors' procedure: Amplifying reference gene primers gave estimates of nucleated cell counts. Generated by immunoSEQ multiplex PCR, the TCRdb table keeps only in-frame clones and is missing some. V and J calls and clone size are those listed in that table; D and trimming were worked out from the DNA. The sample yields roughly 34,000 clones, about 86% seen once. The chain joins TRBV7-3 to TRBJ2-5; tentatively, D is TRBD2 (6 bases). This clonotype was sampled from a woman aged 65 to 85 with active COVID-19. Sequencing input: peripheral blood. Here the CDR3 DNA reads TGTGCCAGCAGCTCCGGGACCGGCGGGATCCAAGAGACCCAGTACTTC. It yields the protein CASSSGTGGIQETQYF.